This T cell receptor beta chain stems from a study of response to subunit inactivated influenza vaccine. Points from the study as a whole: Seasonal influenza vaccination, on each occasion, was suggested by the authors to recruit few new T cells.

TCRdb reanalysed the RT-PCR reads using MiXCR and keeps one entry per CDR3 protein. The table has 430,000 or so distinct CDR3 sequences, approximately 10% seen once; the top ten hold around 12%. This clonotype was detected many times. Its antigen is not known. V dropped 6 bases and J dropped 4; count of bases not matched to a gene: 11. The CDR3 has 16 residues. The germline gives CDR1 SQVTM, CDR2 ANQGSEA. This rearrangement joins TRBV29-1 to TRBJ2-3; 12 nucleotides match TRBD2. The sample consisted of PBMCs from blood, taken 35 to 45 days after vaccination. This sequence originates from a man in his forties or fifties who received an inactivated influenza vaccine. CDR3 sequence (DNA): TGCAGCGTGACTAGCGGGAGTCTCGGGTTAGCAGATACGCAGTATTTT. Its translation is CSVTSGSLGLADTQYF.